This passage covers 21 T cell receptor beta chains from one sample sequenced in a study of blood T cell repertoires in COVID-19. The assay was immunoSEQ multiplex PCR, and TCRdb's table has in-frame clones only and misses some. The table lists about 80,000 clones, around 80% of them singletons, with under 11% in the top ten. Sequencing was performed on peripheral blood. These receptor sequences come from a man in his 60s with acute or convalescent COVID-19.

The genes are TRBV18 and TRBJ2-5, with a weak D call TRBD2 (5 bases). Per the germline V gene, CDR1 is KGHSH and CDR2 is LQKENI. The V and J ends lost 3 bases and 3 bases respectively, with 11 bases between them. This CDR3 is 14 amino acids long. The CDR3 DNA reads TGTGCCAGCTCACCCCCCGGACTGGAAGAGACCCAGTACTTC. This gives the protein CASSPPGLEETQYF.

This clone was counted once. This chain connects TRBV27 to TRBJ2-1, with 8 positions matching TRBD1. In germline, CDR1 is MNHEY, CDR2 SMNVEV (reference sequence). This CDR3 is built from 13 residues. V lost 4 bases to trimming and J lost 7 bases; unmatched junction nucleotides: 3. The CDR3 DNA follows: TGTGCCAGCAGTTATACAGGGGGAAATGAGCAGTTCTTC. Residues: CASSYTGGNEQFF.

The chain combines TRBV5-1 with TRBJ2-1; tentative D call: TRBD2 (6 bases). Germline CDR1 and CDR2: SGHRS and YFSETQ. V lost 7 bases and J 7 bases, leaving 18 bases between the germline ends. CDR3 length equals 14 residues. This chain's CDR3 is CASGEEVTRNEQFF. The CDR3 nucleotides are TGCGCCAGCGGGGAGGAGGTTACGCGTAATGAGCAGTTCTTC. The full variable domain, in which reference TRBV5-1 and TRBJ2-1 provide the parts outside the CDR3, is KAGVTQTPRYLIKTRGQQVTLSCSPISGHRSVSWYQQTPGQGLQFLFEYFSETQRNKGNFPGRFSGRQFSNSRSEMNVSTLELGDSALYLCASGEEVTRNEQFFGPGTRLTVL.

The chain links TRBV5-4 to TRBJ1-1; D might be TRBD1 (6 bases). The germline gives CDR1 SGHNT, CDR2 YYREEE (reference sequence). The CDR3 is made up of 14 amino acids. V was cut by 4 bases and J by 2 bases, with 12 bases left in between. The CDR3 loop is CASSQGGGNTEAFF. CDR3 DNA: TGTGCCAGCAGCCAAGGGGGTGGAAACACTGAAGCTTTCTTT.

The chain combines TRBV5-1 with TRBJ1-2, with 9 bases that match TRBD1. Per germline, CDR1 SGHRS and CDR2 YFSETQ. V dropped 3 bases and J dropped 7; count of bases not matched to a gene: 13. CDR3 length equals 16 residues. Here the CDR3 DNA reads TGCGCCAGCAGCTGGACCGGGACAGGGAATTTTCGTGGCTACACCTTC. Its translation: CASSWTGTGNFRGYTF.

J is TRBJ2-3 and V is TRBV7-2, with 7 bases lining up with TRBD1. From germline, CDR1 is SGHTA and CDR2 FQGNSA. J was trimmed by 4 bases and V by 4 bases; bases with no gene match: 5. CDR3 length: 14 amino acids. As DNA, the CDR3 is TGTGCCAGCAGCTCTACACAGGGGTCAGATACGCAGTATTTT. Its translation: CASSSTQGSDTQYF.

The chain joins TRBV7-9 to TRBJ2-1; D ambiguous. Germline CDR1 is SEHNR and CDR2 is FQNEAQ (reference sequence). The CDR3 spans 12 residues. The ends were cut back, 1 base at V and 7 bases at J, with 5 bases in the middle. CDR3 sequence reads: CASSLDLNEQFF. The DNA for the CDR3 is TGTGCCAGCAGCTTAGACCTAAATGAGCAGTTCTTC.

V usage is TRBV7-9 and J usage is TRBJ2-5; D is unclear. This CDR3 has 12 residues. CDR1 SEHNR and CDR2 FQNEAQ come from the germline V gene (reference sequence). The V gene lost 1 base and the J gene lost 5 bases, with 5 bases spanning the gap. The CDR3 is CASSLVGETQYF. In DNA form, the CDR3 reads TGTGCCAGCAGCTTAGTCGGTGAGACCCAGTACTTC.

The V call is TRBV7-2, the J call TRBJ1-3; 8 bases map to TRBD1. Per germline, CDR1 SGHTA and CDR2 FQGNSA. CDR3 size: 15 residues. Unmatched junction bases numbered 6, after V lost 8 bases and J lost 0 bases. As DNA, the CDR3 is TGTGCCAGCTCACCGGGACAGGTCTCTGGAAACACCATATATTTT. It translates to CASSPGQVSGNTIYF.

The chain couples TRBV6-5 to TRBJ1-2; D is ambiguous. Germline CDR1 is MNHEY and CDR2 is SVGAGI. The germline V and J ends were trimmed by 6 bases and 8 bases, with 16 bases remaining between them. The CDR3 contains 13 residues. The CDR3 DNA reads as TGTGCCAGCAGCCTCGACCCCAGCAGGGGCTACACCTTC. Translation: CASSLDPSRGYTF.

This sequence joins TRBV12-3 or TRBV12-4 and TRBJ1-2; D remains unclear. The CDR3 length is 12 residues. V gave up 5 bases and J gave up 4 bases, with 8 bases separating them. The CDR3: CASSPTVYGYTF. DNA for the CDR3: TGTGCCAGCAGTCCGACTGTCTATGGCTACACCTTC.

This sequence joins TRBV5-1 and TRBJ2-3; 10 bases are a match to TRBD2. There are 15 residues in the CDR3. V shed 7 bases, J shed 5 bases, and the junction held 10 bases outside the gene matches. The germline V gene encodes CDR1 SGHRS and CDR2 YFSETQ. The CDR3 DNA follows: TGCGCCAGCCAGACCCTTGCTAGCGGGAGAGATACGCAGTATTTT. It is translated as CASQTLASGRDTQYF.

This clone has only one observation. The identical CDR3 is also encoded by other nucleotide sequences in the sample. This rearrangement joins TRBV12-5 to TRBJ1-5; D gene unclear. The CDR3 consists of 14 residues. Per the germline V gene, CDR1 is LGHNT and CDR2 is FRNRAP. The V end lost 1 base, the J end lost 4 bases, and 8 bases lay between the germline ends. CDR3 amino acids: CASGLDGFNQPQHF. CDR3 coding DNA: TGTGCTAGTGGTTTGGACGGGTTTAATCAGCCCCAGCATTTT. The full variable domain, its missing parts supplied by reference TRBV12-5 and TRBJ1-5, is DARVTQTPRHKVTEMGQEVTMRCQPILGHNTVFWYRQTMMQGLELLAYFRNRAPLDDSGMPKDRFSAEMPDATLATLKIQPSEPRDSAVYFCASGLDGFNQPQHFGDGTRLSIL.

This chain connects TRBV21-1 to TRBJ1-2; the DNA was not used to check the table's D call, TRBD1. TRBV21-1 is tagged as a pseudogene. The CDR3 is 16 residues long. Here the CDR3 reads CASSKAPPRERNGYTF. CDR3 sequence (DNA): TGTGCCAGCAGCAAAGCTCCTCCCAGGGAACGCAATGGCTACACCTTC.

V and J are TRBV29-1 and TRBJ2-5; tentatively, D is TRBD2 (5 bases). The CDR3 has 13 residues. CDR1 is SQVTM and CDR2 is ANQGSEA in the germline V gene. Trimming left V 7 bases short and J 5 bases short, with 17 bases between. In DNA, the CDR3 is TGCAGCGGAAAAGAGGGTGCCCCGGAGACCCAGTACTTC. This encodes CSGKEGAPETQYF.

This clone showed up just once. V is TRBV2 and J is TRBJ2-1; tentative D call: TRBD1 (6 bases). This CDR3 region has 13 residues. Germline assignment: CDR1 SNHLY and CDR2 FYNNEI. V was trimmed by 6 bases and J by 7 bases, leaving 13 bases between them. The CDR3 region is CASSGQGRNEQFF. The CDR3 DNA is TGTGCCAGCAGCGGGCAGGGGCGGAATGAGCAGTTCTTC.

This chain links TRBV7-8 with TRBJ2-6; 8 bases fit TRBD2. With 4 bases clipped from V and 5 bases from J, the junction kept 4 bases outside the gene matches. Germline V gives CDR1 SGHVS, CDR2 FQNEAQ. The CDR3 is 15 residues long. The CDR3 loop is CASSSSGGRANVLTF. For the CDR3, the DNA is TGTGCCAGCAGCTCTTCGGGGGGGAGGGCCAACGTCCTGACTTTC.

The V call is TRBV2, the J call TRBJ1-5; 8 bases line up with TRBD1. The CDR3 contains 16 residues. The germline V gene encodes CDR1 SNHLY and CDR2 FYNNEI. After removal of 3 bases from V and 11 bases from J, the junction contained 15 bases not matched to a gene. Here the CDR3 reads CASSDRTGPPSATQHF. In DNA, the CDR3 is TGTGCCAGCAGTGACCGGACAGGGCCACCTAGTGCGACCCAGCATTTT.

The chain couples TRBV28 to TRBJ1-2; D is perhaps TRBD1 (6 bases). Germline V CDR1 and CDR2: MDHEN, SYDVKM. The CDR3 length is 14 residues. V was cut by 4 bases and J by 7 bases, with 16 bases left in between. CDR3 DNA sequence: TGTGCCAGCAGTTCCGCACAGGGTCAACCTGGCTACACCTTC. It is translated as CASSSAQGQPGYTF.

The J gene is TRBJ1-3, the V gene TRBV6-5, with a tentative D call TRBD1 (6 bases). V lost 6 bases and J 1 base, leaving 10 bases between the germline ends. The CDR3 length is 14 residues. The germline V gene encodes CDR1 MNHEY and CDR2 SVGAGI. CDR3 sequence (DNA): TGTGCCAGCAGCGGGACACTGTCTGGAAACACCATATATTTT. Translation gives CASSGTLSGNTIYF.

This chain connects TRBV5-1 to TRBJ2-7, with TRBD2 as a possible D gene (6 bases). This CDR3 has 16 amino acids. Germline lookup yields CDR1 SGHRS and CDR2 YFSETQ. Trimming pared 3 bases from V and 3 bases from J, leaving 19 bases between. The CDR3 spells CASSWWSRGVDYEQYF. The CDR3 DNA reads as TGCGCCAGCAGCTGGTGGTCTCGCGGGGTTGACTACGAGCAGTACTTC.